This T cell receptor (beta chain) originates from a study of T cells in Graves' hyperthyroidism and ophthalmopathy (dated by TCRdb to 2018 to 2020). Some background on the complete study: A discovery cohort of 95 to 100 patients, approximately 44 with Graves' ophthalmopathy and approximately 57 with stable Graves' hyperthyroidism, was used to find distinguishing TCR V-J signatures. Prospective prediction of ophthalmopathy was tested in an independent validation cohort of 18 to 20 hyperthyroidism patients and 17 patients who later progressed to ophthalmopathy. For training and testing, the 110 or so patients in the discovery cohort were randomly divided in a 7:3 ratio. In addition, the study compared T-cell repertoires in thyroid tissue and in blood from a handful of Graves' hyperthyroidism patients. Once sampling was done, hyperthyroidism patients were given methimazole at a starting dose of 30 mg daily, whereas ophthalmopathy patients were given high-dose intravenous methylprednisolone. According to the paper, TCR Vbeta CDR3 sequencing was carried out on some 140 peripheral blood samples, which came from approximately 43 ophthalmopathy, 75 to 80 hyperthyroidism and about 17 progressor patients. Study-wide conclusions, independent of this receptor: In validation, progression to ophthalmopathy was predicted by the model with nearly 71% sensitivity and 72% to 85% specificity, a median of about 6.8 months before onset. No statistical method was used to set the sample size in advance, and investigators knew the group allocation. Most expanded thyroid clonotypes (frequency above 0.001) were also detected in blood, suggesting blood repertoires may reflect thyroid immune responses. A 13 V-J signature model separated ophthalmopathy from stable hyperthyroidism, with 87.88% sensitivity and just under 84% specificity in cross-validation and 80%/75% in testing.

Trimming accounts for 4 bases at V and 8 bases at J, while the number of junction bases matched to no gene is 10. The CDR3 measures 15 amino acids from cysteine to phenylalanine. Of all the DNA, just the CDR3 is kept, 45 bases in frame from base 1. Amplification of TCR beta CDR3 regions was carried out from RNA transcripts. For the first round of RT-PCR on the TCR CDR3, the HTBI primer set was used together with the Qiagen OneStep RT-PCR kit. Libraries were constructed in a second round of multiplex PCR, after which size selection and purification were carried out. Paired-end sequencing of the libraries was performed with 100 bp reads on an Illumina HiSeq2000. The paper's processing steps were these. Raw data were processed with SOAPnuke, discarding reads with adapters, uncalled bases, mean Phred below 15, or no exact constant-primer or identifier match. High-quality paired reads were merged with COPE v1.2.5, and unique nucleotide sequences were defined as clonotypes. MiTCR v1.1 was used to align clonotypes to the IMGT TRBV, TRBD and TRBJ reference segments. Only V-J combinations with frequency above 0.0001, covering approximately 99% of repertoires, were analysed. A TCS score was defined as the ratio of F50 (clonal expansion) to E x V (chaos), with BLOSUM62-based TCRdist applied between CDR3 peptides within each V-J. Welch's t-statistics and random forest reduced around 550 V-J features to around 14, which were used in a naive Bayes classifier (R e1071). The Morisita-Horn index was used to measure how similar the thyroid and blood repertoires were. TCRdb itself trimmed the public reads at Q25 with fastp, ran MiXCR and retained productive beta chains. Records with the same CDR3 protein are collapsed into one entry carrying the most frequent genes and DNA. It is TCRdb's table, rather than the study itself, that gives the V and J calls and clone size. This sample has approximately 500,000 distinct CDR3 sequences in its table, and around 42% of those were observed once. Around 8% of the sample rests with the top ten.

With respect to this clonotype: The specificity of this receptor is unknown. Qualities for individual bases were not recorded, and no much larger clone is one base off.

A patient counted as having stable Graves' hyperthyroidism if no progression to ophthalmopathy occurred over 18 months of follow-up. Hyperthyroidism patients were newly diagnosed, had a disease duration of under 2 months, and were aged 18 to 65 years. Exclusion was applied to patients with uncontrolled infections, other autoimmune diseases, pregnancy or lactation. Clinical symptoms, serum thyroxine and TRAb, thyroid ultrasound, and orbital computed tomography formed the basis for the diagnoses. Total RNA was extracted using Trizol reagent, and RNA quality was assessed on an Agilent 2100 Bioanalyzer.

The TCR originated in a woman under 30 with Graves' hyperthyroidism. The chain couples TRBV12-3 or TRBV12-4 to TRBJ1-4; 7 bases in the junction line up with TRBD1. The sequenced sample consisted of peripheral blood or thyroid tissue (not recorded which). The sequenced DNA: TGTGCCAGCAGTTACACGACAGGGACTGAAGAAAAACTGTTTTTT. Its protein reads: CASSYTTGTEEKLFF.